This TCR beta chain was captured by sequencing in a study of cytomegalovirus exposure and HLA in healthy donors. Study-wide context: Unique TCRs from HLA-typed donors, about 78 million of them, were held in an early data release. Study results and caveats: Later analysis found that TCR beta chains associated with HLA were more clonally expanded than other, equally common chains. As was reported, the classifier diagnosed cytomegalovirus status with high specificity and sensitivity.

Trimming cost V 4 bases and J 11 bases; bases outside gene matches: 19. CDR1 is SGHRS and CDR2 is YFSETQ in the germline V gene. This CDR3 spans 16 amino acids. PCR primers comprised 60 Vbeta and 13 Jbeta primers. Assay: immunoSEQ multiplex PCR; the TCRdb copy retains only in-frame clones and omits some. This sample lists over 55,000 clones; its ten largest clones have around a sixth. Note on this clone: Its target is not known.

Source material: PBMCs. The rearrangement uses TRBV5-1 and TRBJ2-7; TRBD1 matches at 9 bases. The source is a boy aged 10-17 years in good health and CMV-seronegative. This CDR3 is CASSPRTGDLLYVEYF. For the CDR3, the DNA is TGCGCCAGCAGCCCCCGGACAGGGGATCTACTTTACGTGGAGTACTTC.